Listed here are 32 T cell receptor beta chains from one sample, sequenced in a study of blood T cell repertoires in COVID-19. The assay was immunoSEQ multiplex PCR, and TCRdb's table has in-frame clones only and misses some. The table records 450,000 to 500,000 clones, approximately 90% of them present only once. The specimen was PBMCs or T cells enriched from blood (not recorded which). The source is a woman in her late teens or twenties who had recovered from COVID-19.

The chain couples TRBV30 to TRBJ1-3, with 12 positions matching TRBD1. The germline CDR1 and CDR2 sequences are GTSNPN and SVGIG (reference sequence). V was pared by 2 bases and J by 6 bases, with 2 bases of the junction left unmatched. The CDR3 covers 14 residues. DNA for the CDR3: TGTGCCTGGAGTAGGGGACAGGGGGCAAACACCATATATTTT. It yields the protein CAWSRGQGANTIYF.

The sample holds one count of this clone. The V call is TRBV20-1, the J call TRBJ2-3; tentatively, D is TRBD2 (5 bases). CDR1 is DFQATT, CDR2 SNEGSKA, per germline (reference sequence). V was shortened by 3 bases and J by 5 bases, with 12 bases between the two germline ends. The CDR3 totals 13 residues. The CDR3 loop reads CSASGFEGDTQYF. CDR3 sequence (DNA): TGCAGTGCTAGTGGCTTTGAGGGAGATACGCAGTATTTT.

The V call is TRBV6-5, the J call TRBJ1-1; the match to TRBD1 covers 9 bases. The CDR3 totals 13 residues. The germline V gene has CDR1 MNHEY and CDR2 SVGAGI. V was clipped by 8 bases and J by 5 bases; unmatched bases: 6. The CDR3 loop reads CASSWDRETEAFF. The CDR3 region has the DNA TGTGCCAGCTCCTGGGACAGGGAGACTGAAGCTTTCTTT.

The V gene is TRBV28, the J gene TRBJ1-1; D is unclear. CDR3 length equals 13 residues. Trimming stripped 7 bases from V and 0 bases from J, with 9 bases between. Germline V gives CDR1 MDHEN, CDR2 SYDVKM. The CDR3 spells CASNHQLNTEAFF. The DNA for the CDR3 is TGTGCCAGCAATCATCAGTTGAACACTGAAGCTTTCTTT.

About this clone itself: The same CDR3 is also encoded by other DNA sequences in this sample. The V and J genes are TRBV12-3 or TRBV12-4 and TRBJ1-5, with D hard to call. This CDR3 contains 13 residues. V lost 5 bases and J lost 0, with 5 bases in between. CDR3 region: CASSTYSNQPQHF. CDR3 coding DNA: TGTGCCAGCAGTACATATAGCAATCAGCCCCAGCATTTT.

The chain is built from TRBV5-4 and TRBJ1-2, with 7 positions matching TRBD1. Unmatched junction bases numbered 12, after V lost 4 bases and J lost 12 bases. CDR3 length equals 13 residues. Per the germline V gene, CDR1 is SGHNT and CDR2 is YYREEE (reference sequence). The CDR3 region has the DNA TGTGCCAGCAGCCCAGGGACAGTAGGAGAGGACACCTTC. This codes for CASSPGTVGEDTF.

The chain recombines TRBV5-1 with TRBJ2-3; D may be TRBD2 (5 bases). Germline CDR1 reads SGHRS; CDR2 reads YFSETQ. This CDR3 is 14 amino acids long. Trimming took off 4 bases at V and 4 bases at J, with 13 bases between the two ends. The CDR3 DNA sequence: TGCGCCAGCAGCGGAGGAAAGGGTGCAGATACGCAGTATTTT. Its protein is CASSGGKGADTQYF.

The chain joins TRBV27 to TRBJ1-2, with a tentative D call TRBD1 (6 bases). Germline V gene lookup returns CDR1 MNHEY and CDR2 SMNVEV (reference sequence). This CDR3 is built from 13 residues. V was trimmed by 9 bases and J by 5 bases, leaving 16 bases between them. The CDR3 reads CASATGPRYGYTF. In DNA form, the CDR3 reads TGTGCCAGTGCGACAGGCCCTAGGTATGGCTACACCTTC.

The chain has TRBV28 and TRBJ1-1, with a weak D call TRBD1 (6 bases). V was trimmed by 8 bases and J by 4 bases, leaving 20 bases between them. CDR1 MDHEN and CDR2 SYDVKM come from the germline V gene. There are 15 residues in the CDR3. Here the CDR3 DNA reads TGTGCCAGCGGGGGAGGGGCTGGGGGGGCCACTGAAGCTTTCTTT. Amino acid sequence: CASGGGAGGATEAFF. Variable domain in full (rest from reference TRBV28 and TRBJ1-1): DVKVTQSSRYLVKRTGEKVFLECVQDMDHENMFWYRQDPGLGLRLIYFSYDVKMKEKGDIPEGYSVSREKKERFSLILESASTNQTSMYLCASGGGAGGATEAFFGQGTRLTVV.

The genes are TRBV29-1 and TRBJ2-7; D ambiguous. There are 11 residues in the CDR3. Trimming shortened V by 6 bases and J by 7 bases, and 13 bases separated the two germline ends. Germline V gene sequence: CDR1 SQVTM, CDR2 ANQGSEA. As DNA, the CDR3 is TGCAGCGTAGCCCTAGGTGGGGAGCAGTACTTC. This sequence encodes CSVALGGEQYF.

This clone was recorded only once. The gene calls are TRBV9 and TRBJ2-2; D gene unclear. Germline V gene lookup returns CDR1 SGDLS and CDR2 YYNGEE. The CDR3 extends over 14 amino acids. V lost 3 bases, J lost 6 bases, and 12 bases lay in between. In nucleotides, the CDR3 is TGTGCCAGCAGCGCCCCTCGGAGTCCCGGGGAGCTGTTTTTT. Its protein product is CASSAPRSPGELFF.

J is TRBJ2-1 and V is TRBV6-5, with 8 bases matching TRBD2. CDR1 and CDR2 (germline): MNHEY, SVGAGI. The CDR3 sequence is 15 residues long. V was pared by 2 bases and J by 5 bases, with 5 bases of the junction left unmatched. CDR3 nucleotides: TGTGCCAGCAGTTACGGGGCGGGGGGTCACAATGAGCAGTTCTTC. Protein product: CASSYGAGGHNEQFF.

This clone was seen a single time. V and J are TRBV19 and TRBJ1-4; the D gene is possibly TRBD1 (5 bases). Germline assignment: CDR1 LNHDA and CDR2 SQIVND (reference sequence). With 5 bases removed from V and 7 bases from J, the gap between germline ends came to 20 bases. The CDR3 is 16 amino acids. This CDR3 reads CASSSLGGGGGEKLFF. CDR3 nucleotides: TGTGCCAGTAGTTCCCTCGGGGGAGGAGGCGGTGAAAAACTGTTTTTT.

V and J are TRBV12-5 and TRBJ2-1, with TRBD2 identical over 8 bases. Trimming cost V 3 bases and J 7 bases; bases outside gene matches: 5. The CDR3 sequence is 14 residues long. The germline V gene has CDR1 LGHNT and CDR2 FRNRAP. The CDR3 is CASGLPGLGNEQFF. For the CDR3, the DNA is TGTGCTAGTGGTTTACCGGGACTAGGGAATGAGCAGTTCTTC.

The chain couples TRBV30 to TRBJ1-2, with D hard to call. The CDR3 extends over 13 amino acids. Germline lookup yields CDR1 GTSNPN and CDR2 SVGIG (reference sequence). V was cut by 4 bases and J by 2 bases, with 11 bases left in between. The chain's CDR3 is CAWNEGTNYGYTF. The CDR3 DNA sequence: TGTGCCTGGAACGAGGGAACCAACTATGGCTACACCTTC.

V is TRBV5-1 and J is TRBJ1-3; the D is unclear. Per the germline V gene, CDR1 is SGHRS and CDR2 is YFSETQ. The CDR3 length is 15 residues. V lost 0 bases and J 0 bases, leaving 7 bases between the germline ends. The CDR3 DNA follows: TGCGCCAGCAGCTTGGACGGGAGCTCTGGAAACACCATATATTTT. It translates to CASSLDGSSGNTIYF.

CDR3 nucleotides: TGCGCCAGCAGTCCCTCAGGGGCTGGCACCGGGGAGCTGTTTTTT. It is translated as CASSPSGAGTGELFF. The chain recombines TRBV10-1 with TRBJ2-2, with a tentative D call TRBD1 (6 bases). The length of the CDR3 is 15 residues. Germline V gene sequence: CDR1 WNHNN, CDR2 SYGVQD (reference sequence). The germline V and J ends were trimmed by 5 bases and 4 bases, with 14 bases remaining between them.

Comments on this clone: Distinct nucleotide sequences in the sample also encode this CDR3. The CDR3 loop is CASSFTGSTEAFF. CDR3 DNA: TGTGCCAGCAGTTTTACAGGGAGCACTGAAGCTTTCTTT. The chain recombines TRBV12-3 or TRBV12-4 with TRBJ1-1; tentative D call: TRBD1 (6 bases). The CDR3 is 13 residues long. The V gene lost 3 bases and the J gene lost 4 bases, with 9 bases spanning the gap.

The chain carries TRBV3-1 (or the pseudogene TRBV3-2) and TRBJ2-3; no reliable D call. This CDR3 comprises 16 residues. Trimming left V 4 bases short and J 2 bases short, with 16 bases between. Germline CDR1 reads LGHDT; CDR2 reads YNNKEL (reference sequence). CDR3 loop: CASSPAPPTYTDTQYF. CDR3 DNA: TGTGCCAGCAGCCCCGCCCCCCCCACATACACAGATACGCAGTATTTT.

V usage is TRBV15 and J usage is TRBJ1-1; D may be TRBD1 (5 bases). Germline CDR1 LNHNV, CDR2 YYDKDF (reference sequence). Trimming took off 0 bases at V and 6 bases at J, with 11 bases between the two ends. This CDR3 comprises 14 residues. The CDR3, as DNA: TGTGCCACCAGCAGAGATCGGGGGTCGGCTGAAGCTTTCTTT. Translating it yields CATSRDRGSAEAFF.

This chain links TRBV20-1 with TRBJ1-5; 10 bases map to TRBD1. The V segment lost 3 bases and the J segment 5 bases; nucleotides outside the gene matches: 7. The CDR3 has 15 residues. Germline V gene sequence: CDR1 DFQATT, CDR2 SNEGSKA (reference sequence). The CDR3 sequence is CSASGTGVGDQPQHF. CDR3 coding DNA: TGCAGTGCTAGTGGGACAGGGGTTGGGGATCAGCCCCAGCATTTT.

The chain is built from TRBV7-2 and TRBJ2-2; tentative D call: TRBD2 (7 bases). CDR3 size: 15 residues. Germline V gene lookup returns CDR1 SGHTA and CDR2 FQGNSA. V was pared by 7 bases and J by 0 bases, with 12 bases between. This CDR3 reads CASTPGGPNTGELFF. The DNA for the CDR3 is TGTGCCAGCACCCCGGGGGGCCCGAACACCGGGGAGCTGTTTTTT. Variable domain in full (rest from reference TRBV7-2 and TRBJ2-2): GAGVSQSPSNKVTEKGKDVELRCDPISGHTALYWYRQSLGQGLEFLIYFQGNSAPDKSGLPSDRFSAERTGGSVSTLTIQRTQQEDSAVYLCASTPGGPNTGELFFGEGSRLTVL.

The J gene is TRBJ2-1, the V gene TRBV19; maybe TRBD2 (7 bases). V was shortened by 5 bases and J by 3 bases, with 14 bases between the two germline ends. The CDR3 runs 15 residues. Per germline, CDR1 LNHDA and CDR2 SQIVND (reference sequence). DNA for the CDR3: TGTGCCAGTAGTGTTTGGGGGGGCGACTACAATGAGCAGTTCTTC. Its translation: CASSVWGGDYNEQFF. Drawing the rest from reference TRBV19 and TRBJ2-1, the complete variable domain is DGGITQSPKYLFRKEGQNVTLSCEQNLNHDAMYWYRQDPGQGLRLIYYSQIVNDFQKGDIAEGYSVSREKKESFPLTVTSAQKNPTAFYLCASSVWGGDYNEQFFGPGTRLTVL.

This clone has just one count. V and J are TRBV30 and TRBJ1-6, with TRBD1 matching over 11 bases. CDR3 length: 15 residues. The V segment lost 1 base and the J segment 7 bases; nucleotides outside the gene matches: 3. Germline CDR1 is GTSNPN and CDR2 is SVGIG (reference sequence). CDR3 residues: CAWSDGTGGNSPLHF. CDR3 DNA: TGTGCCTGGAGTGACGGGACAGGGGGAAATTCACCCCTCCACTTT. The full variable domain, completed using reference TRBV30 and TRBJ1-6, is SQTIHQWPATLVQPVGSPLSLECTVEGTSNPNLYWYRQAAGRGLQLLFYSVGIGQISSEVPQNLSASRPQDRQFILSSKKLLLSDSGFYLCAWSDGTGGNSPLHFGNGTRLTVT.

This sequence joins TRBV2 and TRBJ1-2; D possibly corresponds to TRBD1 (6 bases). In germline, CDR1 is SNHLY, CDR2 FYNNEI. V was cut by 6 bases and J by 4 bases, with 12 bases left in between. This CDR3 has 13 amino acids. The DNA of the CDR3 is TGTGCCAGCAGGGTCTTGGACAGCTATGGCTACACCTTC. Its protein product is CASRVLDSYGYTF.

The CDR3 sequence is CASSRNPTGAGETQYF. The CDR3 DNA is TGTGCCAGCAGCCGAAATCCGACAGGGGCGGGGGAGACCCAGTACTTC. The chain uses TRBV4-2 and TRBJ2-5, with 8 bases fitting TRBD1. From germline, CDR1 is LGHNA and CDR2 YNFKEQ. The V gene end was trimmed by 4 bases and the J gene end by 5 bases; junction bases not matched to a gene: 12. The CDR3 length is 16 residues.

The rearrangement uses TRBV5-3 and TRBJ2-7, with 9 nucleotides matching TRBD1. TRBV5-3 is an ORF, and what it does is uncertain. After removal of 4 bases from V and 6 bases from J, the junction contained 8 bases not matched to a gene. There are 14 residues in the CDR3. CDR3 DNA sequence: TGTGCCAGAAGCCGCCGGACAGGGGTGGGCGAGCAGTACTTC. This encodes CARSRRTGVGEQYF.

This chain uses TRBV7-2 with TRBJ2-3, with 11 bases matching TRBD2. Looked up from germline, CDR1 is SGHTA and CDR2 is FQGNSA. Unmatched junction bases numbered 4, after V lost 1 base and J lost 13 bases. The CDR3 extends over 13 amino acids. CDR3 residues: CASSLGLAGGEYF. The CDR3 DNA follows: TGTGCCAGCAGCTTAGGATTAGCGGGGGGGGAGTATTTT. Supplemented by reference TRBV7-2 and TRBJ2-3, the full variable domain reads GAGVSQSPSNKVTEKGKDVELRCDPISGHTALYWYRQSLGQGLEFLIYFQGNSAPDKSGLPSDRFSAERTGGSVSTLTIQRTQQEDSAVYLCASSLGLAGGEYFGPGTRLTVL.

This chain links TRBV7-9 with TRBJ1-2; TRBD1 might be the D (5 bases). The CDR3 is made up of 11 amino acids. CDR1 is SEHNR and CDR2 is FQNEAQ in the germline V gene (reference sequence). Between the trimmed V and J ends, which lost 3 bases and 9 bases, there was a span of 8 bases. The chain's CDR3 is CASSLEGSYTF. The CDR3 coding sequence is TGTGCCAGCAGCTTGGAGGGGAGCTACACCTTC.

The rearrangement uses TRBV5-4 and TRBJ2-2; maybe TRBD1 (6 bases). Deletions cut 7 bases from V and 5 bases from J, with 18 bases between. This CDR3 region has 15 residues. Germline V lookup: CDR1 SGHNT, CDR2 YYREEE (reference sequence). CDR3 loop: CASVEDLRGTGELFF. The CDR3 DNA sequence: TGTGCCAGCGTTGAGGACCTTAGGGGGACCGGGGAGCTGTTTTTT.

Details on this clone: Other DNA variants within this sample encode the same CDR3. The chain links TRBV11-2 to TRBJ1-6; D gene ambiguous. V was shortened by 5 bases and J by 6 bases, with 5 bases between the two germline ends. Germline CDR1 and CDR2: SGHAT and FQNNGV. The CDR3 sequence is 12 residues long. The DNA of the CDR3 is TGTGCCAGCAGCCTGCGTAATTCACCCCTCCACTTT. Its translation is CASSLRNSPLHF.

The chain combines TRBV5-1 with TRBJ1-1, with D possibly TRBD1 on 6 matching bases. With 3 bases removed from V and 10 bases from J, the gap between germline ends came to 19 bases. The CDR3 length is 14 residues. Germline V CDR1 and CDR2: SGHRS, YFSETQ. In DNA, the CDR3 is TGCGCCAGCAGCTGGGGATCCACAGGGTCGGCAGCTTTCTTT. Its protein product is CASSWGSTGSAAFF.